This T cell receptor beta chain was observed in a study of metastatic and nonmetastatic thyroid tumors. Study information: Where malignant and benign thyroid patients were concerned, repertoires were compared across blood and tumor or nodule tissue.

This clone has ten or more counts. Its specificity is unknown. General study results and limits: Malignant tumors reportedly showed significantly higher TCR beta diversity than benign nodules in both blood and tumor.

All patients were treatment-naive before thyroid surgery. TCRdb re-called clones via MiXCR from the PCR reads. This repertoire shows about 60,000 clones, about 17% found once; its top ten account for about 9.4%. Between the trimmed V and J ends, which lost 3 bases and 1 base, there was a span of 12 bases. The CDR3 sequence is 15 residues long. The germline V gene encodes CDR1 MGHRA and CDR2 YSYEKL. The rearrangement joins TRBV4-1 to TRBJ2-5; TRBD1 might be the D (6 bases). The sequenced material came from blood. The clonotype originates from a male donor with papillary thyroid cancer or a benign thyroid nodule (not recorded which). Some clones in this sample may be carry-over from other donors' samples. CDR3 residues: CASSHPGVPQETQYF. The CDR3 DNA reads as TGCGCCAGCAGCCACCCAGGGGTACCCCAAGAGACCCAGTACTTC.